The source of this T cell receptor beta chain is a study of PD-1 blockade in classical Hodgkin lymphoma. Broader study findings: Those starting nivolumab under 1 year post-ASCT were excluded. Reports described newly diagnosed patients as having lower baseline TCR diversity than healthy donors.

Exposure to brentuximab vedotin varied, and each patient had relapsed following autologous stem cell transplantation. Patients had relapsed/refractory classical Hodgkin lymphoma with complete response, partial response or progressive disease as best response. The CDR3 is 15 residues long. The germline CDR1 and CDR2 sequences are SGHDT and YYEEEE. The repertoire was sequenced with immunoSEQ multiplex PCR; TCRdb's copy has only in-frame clones and lacks some. The data hold about 9,900 clones, with around nine tenths observed a single time. This clone is a singleton in its sample. Its antigen is currently unknown. Compared with germline, one end of the junction differs, possibly owing to a read error.

The sequences come from peripheral blood mononuclear cells (PBMCs), collected at baseline. The chain carries TRBV5-6 and TRBJ1-4; D gene uncertain. This sequence originates from a human donor with classical Hodgkin lymphoma. This chain's CDR3 is CASTLPRAGEEKLFF. CDR3 DNA: TGTGCCAGCACCTTGCCCCGGGCCGGAGAAGAAAAACTGTTTTTT.